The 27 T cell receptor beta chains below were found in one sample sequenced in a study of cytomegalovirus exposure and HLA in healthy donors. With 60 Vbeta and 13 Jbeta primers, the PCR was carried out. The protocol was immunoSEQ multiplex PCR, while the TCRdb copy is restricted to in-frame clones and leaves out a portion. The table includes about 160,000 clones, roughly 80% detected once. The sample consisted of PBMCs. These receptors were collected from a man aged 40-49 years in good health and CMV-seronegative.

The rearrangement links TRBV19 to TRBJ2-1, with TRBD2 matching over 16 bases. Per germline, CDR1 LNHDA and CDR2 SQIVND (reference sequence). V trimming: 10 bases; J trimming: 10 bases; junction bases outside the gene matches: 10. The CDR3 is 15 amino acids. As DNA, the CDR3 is TGTGCCACGGGACTAGCGGGGGGGCAAATATACGAGCAGTTCTTC. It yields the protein CATGLAGGQIYEQFF.

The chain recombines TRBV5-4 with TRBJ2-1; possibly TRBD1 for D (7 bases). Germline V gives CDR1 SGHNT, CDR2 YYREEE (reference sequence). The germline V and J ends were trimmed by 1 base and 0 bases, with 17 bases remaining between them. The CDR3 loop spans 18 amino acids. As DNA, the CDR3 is TGTGCCAGCAGCTTGTTTGACTGGCGGGACAGCTCCTACAATGAGCAGTTCTTC. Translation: CASSLFDWRDSSYNEQFF.

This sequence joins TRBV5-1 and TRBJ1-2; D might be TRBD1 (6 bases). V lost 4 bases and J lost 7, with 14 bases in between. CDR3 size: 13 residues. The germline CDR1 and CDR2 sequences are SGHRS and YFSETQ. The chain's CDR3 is CASSVTGESGYTF. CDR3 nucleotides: TGCGCCAGCAGCGTGACAGGCGAAAGTGGCTACACCTTC. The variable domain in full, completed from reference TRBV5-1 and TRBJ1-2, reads KAGVTQTPRYLIKTRGQQVTLSCSPISGHRSVSWYQQTPGQGLQFLFEYFSETQRNKGNFPGRFSGRQFSNSRSEMNVSTLELGDSALYLCASSVTGESGYTFGSGTRLTVV.

The DNA of the CDR3 is TGTGCCAGCAGCCCACTGATGAAGCGGGGGGCCGGCGATGAGCAGTTCTTC. Its protein product is CASSPLMKRGAGDEQFF. This rearrangement joins TRBV5-5 to TRBJ2-1; TRBD2 matches 9 bases. The CDR3 loop spans 17 amino acids. Germline CDR1 SGHKS, CDR2 YYEKEE (reference sequence). J lost 8 bases, V lost 4 bases, and 16 bases had no gene match.

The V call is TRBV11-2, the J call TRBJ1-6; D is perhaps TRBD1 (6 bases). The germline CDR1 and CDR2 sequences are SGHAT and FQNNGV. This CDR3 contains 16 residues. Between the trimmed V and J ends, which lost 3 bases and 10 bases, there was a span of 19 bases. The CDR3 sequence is CASSLETGGAESPLHF. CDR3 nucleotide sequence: TGTGCCAGCAGCTTGGAGACAGGAGGAGCGGAGTCACCCCTCCACTTT.

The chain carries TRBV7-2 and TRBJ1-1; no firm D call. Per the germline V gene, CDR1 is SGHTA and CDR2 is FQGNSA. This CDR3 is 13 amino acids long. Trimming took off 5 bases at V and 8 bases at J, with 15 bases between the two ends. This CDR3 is CASSQTLQTEAFF. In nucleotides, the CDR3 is TGTGCCAGCAGCCAGACCCTCCAGACAGAAGCTTTCTTT.

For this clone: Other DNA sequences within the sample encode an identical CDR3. The CDR3 bases are TGTGCCAGCAGCCCAAACTTTGGACTAGGCAAGGAGGAGACCCAGTACTTC. Protein: CASSPNFGLGKEETQYF. The J gene is TRBJ2-5, the V gene TRBV5-4; 7 positions match TRBD2. Germline trimming cut 4 bases from V and 5 bases from J; bases unmatched to any gene: 17. Germline-derived CDR1 and CDR2 are SGHNT and YYREEE (reference sequence). The CDR3 has 17 residues.

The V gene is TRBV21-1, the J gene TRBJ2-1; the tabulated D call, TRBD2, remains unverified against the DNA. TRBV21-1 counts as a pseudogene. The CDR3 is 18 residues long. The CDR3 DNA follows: TGTGCCAGCAGCAAACGCGGGGGGAGGACACTAGACTACAATGAGCAGTTCTTC. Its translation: CASSKRGGRTLDYNEQFF.

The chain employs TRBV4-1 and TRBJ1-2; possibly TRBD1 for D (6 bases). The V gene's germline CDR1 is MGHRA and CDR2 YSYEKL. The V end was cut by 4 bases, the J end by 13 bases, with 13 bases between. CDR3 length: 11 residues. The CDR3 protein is CASSPATGITF. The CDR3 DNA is TGCGCCAGCAGCCCTGCGACAGGTATCACCTTC.

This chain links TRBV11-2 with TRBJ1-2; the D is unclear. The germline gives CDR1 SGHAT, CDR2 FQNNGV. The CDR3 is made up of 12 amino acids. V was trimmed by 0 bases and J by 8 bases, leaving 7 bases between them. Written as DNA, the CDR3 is TGTGCCAGCAGCTTAGATCCGAGCGGCTACACCTTC. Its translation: CASSLDPSGYTF.

CDR3 loop: CASSESTSSYNSPLHF. The DNA for the CDR3 is TGTGCCAGCAGTGAGTCCACAAGCTCCTATAATTCACCCCTCCACTTT. V usage is TRBV6-1 and J usage is TRBJ1-6; D is unresolved. Germline values: CDR1 MNHNS, CDR2 SASEGT. The CDR3 extends over 16 amino acids. Between the trimmed V and J ends, which lost 3 bases and 0 bases, there was a span of 9 bases.

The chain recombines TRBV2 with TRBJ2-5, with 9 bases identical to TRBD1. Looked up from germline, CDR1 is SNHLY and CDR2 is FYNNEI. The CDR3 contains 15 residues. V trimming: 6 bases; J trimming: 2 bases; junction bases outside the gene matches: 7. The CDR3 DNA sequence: TGTGCCAGCAGAGACAGGGGGACTTCTCAAGAGACCCAGTACTTC. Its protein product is CASRDRGTSQETQYF. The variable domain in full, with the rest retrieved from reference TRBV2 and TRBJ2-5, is EPEVTQTPSHQVTQMGQEVILRCVPISNHLYFYWYRQILGQKVEFLVSFYNNEISEKSEIFDDQFSVERPDGSNFTLKIRSTKLEDSAMYFCASRDRGTSQETQYFGPGTRLLVL.

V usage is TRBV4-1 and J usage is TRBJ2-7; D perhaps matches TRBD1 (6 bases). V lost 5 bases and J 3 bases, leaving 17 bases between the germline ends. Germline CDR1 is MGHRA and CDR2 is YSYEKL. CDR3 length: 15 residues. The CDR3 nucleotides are TGCGCCAGCAGCTTCACCGGGACACTACTCTACGAGCAGTACTTC. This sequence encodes CASSFTGTLLYEQYF.

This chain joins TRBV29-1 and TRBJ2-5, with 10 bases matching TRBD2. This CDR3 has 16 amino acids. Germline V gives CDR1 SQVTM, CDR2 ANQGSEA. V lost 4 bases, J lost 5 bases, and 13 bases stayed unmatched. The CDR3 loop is CSVGGQLAGPTETQYF. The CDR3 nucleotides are TGCAGCGTTGGGGGGCAACTAGCGGGGCCGACCGAGACCCAGTACTTC.

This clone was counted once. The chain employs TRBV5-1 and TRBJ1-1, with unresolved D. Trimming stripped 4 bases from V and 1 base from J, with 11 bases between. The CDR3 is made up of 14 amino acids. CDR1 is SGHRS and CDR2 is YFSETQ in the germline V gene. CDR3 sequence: CASSARDRNTEAFF. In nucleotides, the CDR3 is TGCGCCAGCAGCGCCCGGGATCGGAACACTGAAGCTTTCTTT.

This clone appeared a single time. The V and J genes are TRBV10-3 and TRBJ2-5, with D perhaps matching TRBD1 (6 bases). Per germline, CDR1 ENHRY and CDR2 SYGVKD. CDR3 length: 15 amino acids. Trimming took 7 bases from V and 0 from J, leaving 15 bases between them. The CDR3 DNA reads TGTGCCATCACAGGGGATTCAGGGAACCAAGAGACCCAGTACTTC. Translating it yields CAITGDSGNQETQYF.

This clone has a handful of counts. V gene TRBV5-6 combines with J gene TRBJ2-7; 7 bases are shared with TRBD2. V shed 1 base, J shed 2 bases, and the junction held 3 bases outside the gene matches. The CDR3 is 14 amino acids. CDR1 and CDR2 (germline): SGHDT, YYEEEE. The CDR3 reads CASSLSRGAYEQYF. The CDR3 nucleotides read TGTGCCAGCAGCTTGAGTCGGGGGGCCTACGAGCAGTACTTC.

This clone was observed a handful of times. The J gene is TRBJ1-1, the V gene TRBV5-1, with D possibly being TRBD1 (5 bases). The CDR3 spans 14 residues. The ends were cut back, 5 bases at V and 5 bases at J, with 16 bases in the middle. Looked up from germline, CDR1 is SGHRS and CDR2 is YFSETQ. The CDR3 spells CASRLAGPLTEAFF. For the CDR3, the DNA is TGCGCCAGCAGACTAGCGGGGCCGCTTACTGAAGCTTTCTTT.

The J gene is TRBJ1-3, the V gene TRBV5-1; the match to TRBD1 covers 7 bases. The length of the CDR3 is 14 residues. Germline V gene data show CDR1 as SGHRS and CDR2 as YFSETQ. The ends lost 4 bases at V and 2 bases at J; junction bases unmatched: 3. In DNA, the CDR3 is TGCGCCAGCAGCCCAGGGACAGCTGGAAACACCATATATTTT. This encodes CASSPGTAGNTIYF.

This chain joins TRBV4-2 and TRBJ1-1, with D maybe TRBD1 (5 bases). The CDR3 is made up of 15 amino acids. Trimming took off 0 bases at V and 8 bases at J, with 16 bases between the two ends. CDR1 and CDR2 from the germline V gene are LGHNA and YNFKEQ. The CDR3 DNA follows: TGTGCCAGCAGCCAAGATAGGGGTGCACAGCCGGAAGCTTTCTTT. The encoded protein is CASSQDRGAQPEAFF.

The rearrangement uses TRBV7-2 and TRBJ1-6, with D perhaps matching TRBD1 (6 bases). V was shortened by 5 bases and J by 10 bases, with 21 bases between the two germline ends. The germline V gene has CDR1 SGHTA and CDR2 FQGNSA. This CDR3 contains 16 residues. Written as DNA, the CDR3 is TGTGCCAGCAGCCGCCCGGATATGGGGGGGCTCTCACCCCTCCACTTT. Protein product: CASSRPDMGGLSPLHF.

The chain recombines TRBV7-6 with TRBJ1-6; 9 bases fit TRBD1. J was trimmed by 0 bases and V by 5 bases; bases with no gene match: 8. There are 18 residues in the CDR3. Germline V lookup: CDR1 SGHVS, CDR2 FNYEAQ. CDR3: CASSGGQGTSSYNSPLHF. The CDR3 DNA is TGTGCCAGCAGCGGCGGACAGGGGACAAGCTCCTATAATTCACCCCTCCACTTT.

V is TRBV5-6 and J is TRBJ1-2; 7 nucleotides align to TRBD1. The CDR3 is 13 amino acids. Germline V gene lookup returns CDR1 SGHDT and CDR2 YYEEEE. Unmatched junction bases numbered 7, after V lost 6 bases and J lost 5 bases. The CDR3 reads CASNRRGEYGYTF. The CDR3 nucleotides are TGTGCCAGCAACCGCAGGGGGGAATATGGCTACACCTTC. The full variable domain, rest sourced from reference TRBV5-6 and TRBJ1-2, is DAGVTQSPTHLIKTRGQQVTLRCSPKSGHDTVSWYQQALGQGPQFIFQYYEEEERQRGNFPDRFSGHQFPNYSSELNVNALLLGDSALYLCASNRRGEYGYTFGSGTRLTVV.

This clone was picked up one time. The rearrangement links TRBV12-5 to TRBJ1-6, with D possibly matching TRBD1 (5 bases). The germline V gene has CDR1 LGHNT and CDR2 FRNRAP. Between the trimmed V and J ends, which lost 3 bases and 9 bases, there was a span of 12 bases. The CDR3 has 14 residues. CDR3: CASGFQGTASPLHF. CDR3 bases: TGTGCTAGTGGTTTTCAGGGAACGGCTTCACCCCTCCACTTT.

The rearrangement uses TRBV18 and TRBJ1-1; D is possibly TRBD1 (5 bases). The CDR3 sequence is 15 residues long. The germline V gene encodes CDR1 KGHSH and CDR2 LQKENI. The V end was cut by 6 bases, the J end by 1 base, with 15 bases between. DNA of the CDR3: TGTGCCAGCTCGCCCCTGACAGTGGGGAACACTGAAGCTTTCTTT. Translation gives CASSPLTVGNTEAFF.

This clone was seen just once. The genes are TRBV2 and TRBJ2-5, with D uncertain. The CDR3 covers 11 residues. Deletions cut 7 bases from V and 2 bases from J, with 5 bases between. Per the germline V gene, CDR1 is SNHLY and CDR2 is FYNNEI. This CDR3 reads CASMRQETQYF. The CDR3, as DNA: TGTGCCAGCATGCGACAAGAGACCCAGTACTTC.

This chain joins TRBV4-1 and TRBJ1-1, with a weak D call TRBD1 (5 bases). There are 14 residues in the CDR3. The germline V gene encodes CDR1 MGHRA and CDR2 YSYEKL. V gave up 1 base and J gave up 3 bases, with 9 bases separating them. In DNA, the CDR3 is TGCGCCAGCAGCCAAGTCACCAGGGACACTGAAGCTTTCTTT. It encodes CASSQVTRDTEAFF.